This T cell receptor beta chain derives from a study of blood T cells in healthy people across ages (dated by TCRdb to the mid-2010s). Background on the whole study: In model experiments, template switching captured roughly one uniquely barcoded TCR beta cDNA molecule for every two T cells. The study measured age-related changes in TCR beta repertoire diversity using deep sequencing normalized with unique cDNA molecular identifiers. The donors were divided into four age groups: young (average about 15 years), middle-aged (approximately 42), aged (around 59) and long-lived (about 84). To avoid experimental bias, donors of different ages were spread randomly across the sequencing lanes. Using the same blood draw, the study looked at two additional independent replicas of 1 million unique cDNA reads for two donors, one aged 18 to 29 and the other aged 80 or older. Study-wide findings and limitations: Because the CMV infection status of the donors was unknown, age-related changes in expanded clonotypes may potentially have been confounded. Estimates of total diversity from one million sequenced T cells were regarded as lower bounds and underestimates. Compared with the aged group, the long-lived group had more naive CD4+ T cells, fewer expanded clones and increased TCR diversity, a pattern suggesting age selection. Observed TCR beta diversity per million T cells fell roughly linearly with age, and a significant reduction was already apparent by age about 43. Because profiling used bulk unsorted PBMCs, naive and antigen-experienced compartments could not be compared conclusively. A strong correlation was found between observed TCR beta diversity and the percentage of naive T cells measured by flow cytometry.

Libraries were built with 5' RACE. TCRdb lists the instrument as Illumina HiSeq 2500. A second 7 to 11 cycle PCR used a sample-barcoded 5' primer and a J-beta primer mix. A unique molecular identifier was introduced onto each TCR beta cDNA molecule by a template-switch 5' adaptor carrying 12 random nucleotides. Each sample yielded at least 2.5 million CDR3-containing paired-end reads. First-strand cDNA synthesis was performed from all RNA using the Mint cDNA synthesis kit, with priming by a TRBC-specific oligonucleotide. Following uracil-DNA glycosylase treatment, a first 18-cycle PCR with universal primers M1SS and BC2_uni_R was performed on all cDNA. The paper's processing steps were these. Normalization of each sample was performed by random selection of 1 million high-quality reads, each carrying a distinct molecular identifier. Reads sharing molecular identifiers were discarded rather than binned into consensus sequences. MiTCR, with a Q25 quality threshold and the strictest error-elimination algorithm, was used for CDR3 identification, clonotype clustering and error correction. A nonparametric unseen species model with Euler transformation was used to estimate a lower bound on total TCR beta diversity. Using fastp at Q25 and MiXCR, TCRdb reprocessed the public reads and kept productive beta chains. When rows share a CDR3 protein, they turn into one entry using the most common DNA and genes. TCRdb's processing, not the study's, gives the V and J calls here. This sample comprises roughly 680,000 distinct CDR3 sequences, around half of them detected only once. About a third of the sample goes to the ten largest clones.

Donors were a few dozen systemically healthy Caucasian individuals from Russia aged roughly 6 to 100 years. Each donor gave 8 to 10 milliliters of peripheral blood, collected into EDTA-treated Vacutainer tubes. Ficoll-Paque density-gradient centrifugation was used to isolate PBMCs, with at least 6 million obtained per sample. Trizol reagent was used to extract total RNA from PBMCs, with at least 6 micrograms per sample. Naive CD45RAhigh/CD27high T cell percentages were measured by flow cytometry on a PBMC aliquot from every donor. This clonotype was observed a single time. Its antigen remains unidentified. One base away there is no much larger clone; base qualities are not given. Evidence from a single read is weak. The CDR3 sequence holds 17 residues, the cysteine and phenylalanine included. The CDR3 DNA has 51 bases and is translated from base 1. V trim: 5 bases; J trim: 0 bases; unmatched bases: 9. CDR1 and CDR2, looked up from the germline V gene, are MNHEY and SVGEGT.

The clonotype comes from a woman aged 60 to 75 in good health. The sample consisted of blood. Recombination joined TRBV6-2 or TRBV6-3 with TRBJ2-2; 7 middle bases align to TRBD1. The CDR3 amino acid sequence is: CASSITLGTANTGELFF. The DNA is as follows: TGTGCCAGCAGTATTACTCTGGGGACAGCGAACACCGGGGAGCTGTTTTTT.